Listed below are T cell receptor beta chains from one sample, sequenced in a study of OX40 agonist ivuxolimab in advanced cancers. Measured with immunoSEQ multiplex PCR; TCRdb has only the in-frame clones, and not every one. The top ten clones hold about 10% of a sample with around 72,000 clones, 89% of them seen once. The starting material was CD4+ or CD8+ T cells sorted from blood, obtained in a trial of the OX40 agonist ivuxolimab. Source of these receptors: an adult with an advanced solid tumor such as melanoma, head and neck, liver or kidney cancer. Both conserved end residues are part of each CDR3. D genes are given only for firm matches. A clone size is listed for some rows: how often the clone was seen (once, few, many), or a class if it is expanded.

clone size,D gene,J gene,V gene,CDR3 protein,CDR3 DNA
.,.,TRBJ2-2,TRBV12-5,CASGLVNTGELFF,TGTGCTAGTGGTTTGGTTAACACCGGGGAGCTGTTTTTT
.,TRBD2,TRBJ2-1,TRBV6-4,CASSAIAGSYNEQFF,TGTGCCAGCAGTGCAATAGCGGGGTCCTACAATGAGCAGTTCTTC
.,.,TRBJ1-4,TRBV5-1,CASSLGVAEKLFF,TGCGCCAGCAGCTTGGGGGTGGCGGAAAAACTGTTTTTT
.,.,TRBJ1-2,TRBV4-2,CASSRGELYGYTF,TGTGCCAGCAGCAGGGGGGAGTTATATGGCTACACCTTC
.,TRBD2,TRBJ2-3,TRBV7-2,CASSRSGTEADTQYF,TGTGCCAGCAGCCGAAGCGGGACTGAAGCAGATACGCAGTATTTT
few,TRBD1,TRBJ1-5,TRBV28,CASSSRRDRGGQPQHF,TGTGCCAGCAGTTCCCGCCGGGACAGGGGAGGTCAGCCCCAGCATTTT
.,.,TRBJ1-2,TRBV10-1,CASSADNYGYTF,TGCGCCAGCAGTGCCGATAACTATGGCTACACCTTC
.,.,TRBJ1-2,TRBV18,CASSPPEGGYGYTF,TGTGCCAGCTCACCCCCGGAGGGCGGCTATGGCTACACCTTC
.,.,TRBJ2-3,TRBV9,CASSVGADLGTDTQYF,TGTGCCAGCAGCGTAGGCGCGGATCTAGGCACAGATACGCAGTATTTT
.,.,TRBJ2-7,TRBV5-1,CASSPAPGGSDEQYF,TGCGCCAGCAGCCCTGCGCCAGGGGGGAGCGACGAGCAGTACTTC
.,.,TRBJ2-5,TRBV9,CASSPSLSETQYF,TGTGCCAGCAGCCCCAGCCTGTCGGAGACCCAGTACTTC
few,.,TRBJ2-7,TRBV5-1,CASSLGAGRSYEQYF,TGCGCCAGCAGCTTGGGGGCAGGGAGGTCCTACGAGCAGTACTTC
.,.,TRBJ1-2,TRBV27,CASSLYLGQSYGYTF,TGTGCCAGCAGTTTATATCTCGGACAGTCTTATGGCTACACCTTC
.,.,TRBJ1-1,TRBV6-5,CASSYGAVDSRTEAFF,TGTGCCAGCAGTTACGGTGCCGTTGACTCCAGGACTGAAGCTTTCTTT
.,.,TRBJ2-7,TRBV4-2,CASSQEGASGREQYF,TGTGCCAGCAGCCAAGAGGGGGCGTCCGGGCGTGAGCAGTACTTC
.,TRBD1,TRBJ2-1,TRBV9,CASSVAGGASNEQFF,TGTGCCAGCAGCGTAGCAGGGGGCGCAAGTAATGAGCAGTTCTTC
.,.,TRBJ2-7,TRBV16,CASSQFNEQYF,TGTGCCAGCAGCCAATTTAACGAGCAGTACTTC
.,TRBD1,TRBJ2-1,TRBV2,CASRQTGLNEQFF,TGTGCCAGCAGACAGACAGGGCTCAATGAGCAGTTCTTC
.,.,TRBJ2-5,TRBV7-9,CASSLGSDSGYQETQYF,TGTGCCAGCAGCTTAGGGTCGGACAGCGGTTACCAAGAGACCCAGTACTTC
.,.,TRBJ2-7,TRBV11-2,CASSLGGTSTYEQYF,TGTGCCAGCAGCTTAGGGGGGACTTCAACCTACGAGCAGTACTTC